The 18 T cell receptor beta chains below come from one sample, sequenced in a study of cytomegalovirus exposure and HLA in healthy donors. The PCR ran on 60 Vbeta and 13 Jbeta primers. This table comes from immunoSEQ multiplex PCR, and its TCRdb copy is limited to in-frame clones, with some not included. The sample lists 65,000 to 95,000 clones; roughly 73% were seen once. The sequencing input was PBMCs. These receptors were obtained from a male donor in good health and CMV-seropositive.

In DNA form, the CDR3 reads TGTGCCATCAGTTCCCCGGCAGCGGGCCTACAAGAGACCCAGTACTTC. Translation: CAISSPAAGLQETQYF. The rearrangement joins TRBV10-3 to TRBJ2-5, with a weak D call TRBD2 (6 bases). CDR1 and CDR2 from the germline V gene are ENHRY and SYGVKD. The CDR3 runs 16 residues. With 5 bases removed from V and 2 bases from J, the gap between germline ends came to 18 bases.

Note on this clone: This CDR3 is also generated by other DNA sequences in the sample. The V gene is TRBV28, the J gene TRBJ1-1; D possibly corresponds to TRBD1 (5 bases). This CDR3 has 14 amino acids. Germline loops: CDR1 MDHEN, CDR2 SYDVKM. Deletions cut 6 bases from V and 1 base from J, with 12 bases between. The CDR3 loop is CASSPGGWNTEAFF. The DNA for the CDR3 is TGTGCCAGCAGCCCCGGGGGATGGAACACTGAAGCTTTCTTT. Full variable domain (rest looked up from reference TRBV28 and TRBJ1-1): DVKVTQSSRYLVKRTGEKVFLECVQDMDHENMFWYRQDPGLGLRLIYFSYDVKMKEKGDIPEGYSVSREKKERFSLILESASTNQTSMYLCASSPGGWNTEAFFGQGTRLTVV.

The chain is built from TRBV28 and TRBJ1-3; D remains unclear. V lost 4 bases and J 0 bases, leaving 10 bases between the germline ends. CDR1 is MDHEN and CDR2 is SYDVKM in the germline V gene. The CDR3 sequence is 15 residues long. The CDR3: CASSSSGFSGNTIYF. The CDR3 region has the DNA TGTGCCAGCAGTTCATCGGGTTTCTCTGGAAACACCATATATTTT.

The rearrangement uses TRBV4-1 and TRBJ2-1; TRBD2 aligns across 11 bases. The CDR3 spans 15 residues. Germline V gene sequence: CDR1 MGHRA, CDR2 YSYEKL. The ends lost 5 bases at V and 4 bases at J; junction bases unmatched: 4. CDR3 sequence reads: CASSLAGGPYNEQFF. The CDR3 nucleotides read TGCGCCAGCAGCTTAGCGGGAGGGCCATACAATGAGCAGTTCTTC.

This chain joins TRBV18 and TRBJ2-7; 10 bases align to TRBD1. Germline values: CDR1 KGHSH, CDR2 LQKENI. The CDR3 is made up of 17 amino acids. J was trimmed by 4 bases and V by 3 bases; bases with no gene match: 12. The CDR3 bases are TGTGCCAGCTCACCTGTTGTCACAGGGACAGGGGTTTACGAGCAGTACTTC. It is translated as CASSPVVTGTGVYEQYF.

This clone was seen more than once but under ten times. The chain is built from TRBV29-1 and TRBJ1-2; D uncertain. Trimming took 4 bases from V and 1 from J, leaving 16 bases between them. The CDR3 covers 15 residues. The germline CDR1 and CDR2 sequences are SQVTM and ANQGSEA. CDR3 coding DNA: TGCAGCGTTGTGGCGTATCGGGAGGGTAACTATGGCTACACCTTC. This gives the protein CSVVAYREGNYGYTF.

V gene TRBV5-1 combines with J gene TRBJ2-7; 7 nucleotides agree with TRBD2. The CDR3 extends over 16 amino acids. The J segment lost 3 bases and the V segment lost 4 bases, leaving 13 bases of the junction unmatched. Germline lookup yields CDR1 SGHRS and CDR2 YFSETQ. The CDR3 loop reads CASSPDGGGIYYEQYF. The CDR3, as DNA: TGCGCCAGCAGCCCGGATGGGGGGGGGATTTACTACGAGCAGTACTTC. The full variable domain, rest sourced from reference TRBV5-1 and TRBJ2-7, is KAGVTQTPRYLIKTRGQQVTLSCSPISGHRSVSWYQQTPGQGLQFLFEYFSETQRNKGNFPGRFSGRQFSNSRSEMNVSTLELGDSALYLCASSPDGGGIYYEQYFGPGTRLTVT.

The V call is TRBV27, the J call TRBJ2-3; 10 nucleotides line up with TRBD2. This CDR3 has 16 amino acids. The germline gives CDR1 MNHEY, CDR2 SMNVEV (reference sequence). Trimming took 5 bases from V and 2 from J; bases not matched to a gene: 7. The CDR3 sequence: CASSPLAGALTDTQYF. The CDR3 nucleotides are TGTGCCAGCAGTCCTCTAGCGGGGGCTCTCACAGATACGCAGTATTTT.

Regarding this clone: Germline and junction disagree at one end, which may indicate a read error. The genes are TRBV7-9 and TRBJ2-1, with 7 bases fitting TRBD2. In germline, CDR1 is SEHNR, CDR2 FQNEAQ (reference sequence). The CDR3 loop spans 15 amino acids. The CDR3 sequence: CASTRGRETYNEQFF. The CDR3 DNA reads TGTGCCAGCACCCGAGGGCGGGAGACCTATAATGAGCAGTTCTTC.

The chain is built from TRBV6-1 and TRBJ2-7, with 10 bases identical to TRBD1. Trimming at V came to 10 bases and at J to 3 bases, leaving 12 bases not matched to a gene. The CDR3 loop spans 15 amino acids. The germline V gene has CDR1 MNHNS and CDR2 SASEGT. CDR3 DNA: TGTGCCACCGGGCGGGGGACAGGGGATATCTACGAGCAGTACTTC. It encodes CATGRGTGDIYEQYF.

The rearrangement links TRBV6-1 to TRBJ2-7; weak D call: TRBD2 (5 bases). CDR3 length: 12 residues. The V gene lost 7 bases and the J gene lost 3 bases, with 10 bases spanning the gap. The germline CDR1 and CDR2 sequences are MNHNS and SASEGT. The CDR3 sequence: CASNPGSYEQYF. DNA for the CDR3: TGTGCCAGCAATCCGGGGAGCTACGAGCAGTACTTC.

J is TRBJ2-3 and V is TRBV28; D is possibly TRBD2 (5 bases). The CDR3 spans 12 residues. Germline CDR1 is MDHEN and CDR2 is SYDVKM. Trimming removed 6 bases at V and 1 base at J, with 5 bases between. The CDR3 loop is CASSGGTDTQYF. CDR3 sequence (DNA): TGTGCCAGCAGCGGGGGCACAGATACGCAGTATTTT. The full variable domain, in which reference TRBV28 and TRBJ2-3 provide the parts outside the CDR3, is DVKVTQSSRYLVKRTGEKVFLECVQDMDHENMFWYRQDPGLGLRLIYFSYDVKMKEKGDIPEGYSVSREKKERFSLILESASTNQTSMYLCASSGGTDTQYFGPGTRLTVL.

The rearrangement joins TRBV15 to TRBJ1-5; no clear D gene. Germline CDR1 is LNHNV and CDR2 is YYDKDF (reference sequence). The V end lost 2 bases, the J end lost 5 bases, and 10 bases lay between the germline ends. The CDR3 totals 14 residues. This chain's CDR3 is CATSRQPGDQPQHF. DNA for the CDR3: TGTGCCACCAGCAGACAACCCGGAGATCAGCCCCAGCATTTT.

The CDR3 DNA is TGTGCCAGCAGACCCCTAAGTAGGGGAAGAAGTAGCTACACCTTC. This codes for CASRPLSRGRSSYTF. The genes are TRBV11-2 and TRBJ1-2; TRBD1 might be the D (5 bases). CDR1 and CDR2 from the germline V gene are SGHAT and FQNNGV. The CDR3 is made up of 15 amino acids. V was clipped by 6 bases and J by 9 bases, with 23 bases between them.

J is TRBJ2-2 and V is TRBV27; D is unclear. Germline values: CDR1 MNHEY, CDR2 SMNVEV (reference sequence). The CDR3 totals 15 residues. V lost 2 bases and J 6 bases, leaving 13 bases between the germline ends. For the CDR3, the DNA is TGTGCCAGCAGTTTACTACCTCAACCCCCCGGGGAGCTGTTTTTT. Its translation: CASSLLPQPPGELFF.

The chain carries TRBV5-1 and TRBJ2-1; perhaps TRBD2 as D (5 bases). Germline values: CDR1 SGHRS, CDR2 YFSETQ. The CDR3 has 16 amino acids. Deletions cut 0 bases from V and 4 bases from J, with 14 bases between. This CDR3 is CASSLALTTEYNEQFF. CDR3 coding DNA: TGCGCCAGCAGCTTGGCCTTGACTACCGAATACAATGAGCAGTTCTTC.

The chain employs TRBV15 and TRBJ1-5; 10 bases fit TRBD1. This CDR3 has 18 amino acids. From germline, CDR1 is LNHNV and CDR2 YYDKDF (reference sequence). J lost 2 bases, V lost 2 bases, and 9 bases had no gene match. The CDR3 DNA reads as TGTGCCACCAGCAGACCTGGACAGGGGGGATCTGGCAATCAGCCCCAGCATTTT. Amino acid sequence: CATSRPGQGGSGNQPQHF.

The chain employs TRBV28 and TRBJ1-2, with 9 bases lining up with TRBD1. With 2 bases clipped from V and 7 bases from J, the junction kept 20 bases outside the gene matches. The CDR3 length is 19 residues. Germline V gives CDR1 MDHEN, CDR2 SYDVKM. Here the CDR3 reads CASSLTRPGQGRQRGGYTF. CDR3 DNA sequence: TGTGCCAGCAGTTTAACCCGCCCGGGACAGGGTAGGCAAAGGGGTGGCTACACCTTC.